The 16 T cell receptor beta chains listed next were all sequenced from one sample in a study of beta chain features in type 1 diabetes. Expressed TCRB transcripts were sequenced after all isolated RNA was converted to cDNA. Sequencing used immunoSEQ multiplex PCR; TCRdb keeps in-frame clones, though not all of them. The table records roughly 400,000 clones, roughly 15% of them present only once. Sequenced: naive CD4+ T cells from blood. The receptors come from a woman between 18 and 29 years old in good health.

This clone appeared a few times. This sequence joins TRBV5-1 and TRBJ1-2; tentative D call: TRBD1 (5 bases). The CDR3 contains 14 residues. V gave up 3 bases and J gave up 0 bases, with 9 bases separating them. Germline V gene data show CDR1 as SGHRS and CDR2 as YFSETQ. The CDR3 DNA is TGCGCCAGCAGCTCGACAGCAGCTAACTATGGCTACACCTTC. This translates into CASSSTAANYGYTF.

V is TRBV4-2 and J is TRBJ2-5; 7 bases match TRBD2. This CDR3 contains 16 residues. Trimming removed 4 bases from V and 3 bases from J; junction bases left unmatched: 11. Germline V gene lookup returns CDR1 LGHNA and CDR2 YNFKEQ. Here the CDR3 DNA reads TGTGCCAGCAGCCGAAAGTACGGCGCGGGAGAAGAGACCCAGTACTTC. Its protein product is CASSRKYGAGEETQYF.

This clone was recorded a few times. The chain carries TRBV7-2 and TRBJ1-1; 9 bases match TRBD1. Germline-derived CDR1 and CDR2 are SGHTA and FQGNSA. The CDR3 contains 12 residues. Losses at the gene ends were 8 bases for V and 5 bases for J; bases not matched to a gene: 3. The CDR3 loop reads CASADRGTEAFF. The DNA for the CDR3 is TGTGCCAGCGCGGACAGGGGAACTGAAGCTTTCTTT.

The chain combines TRBV28 with TRBJ1-2; D call uncertain. From germline, CDR1 is MDHEN and CDR2 SYDVKM. V was trimmed by 6 bases and J by 6 bases, leaving 11 bases between them. CDR3 length: 12 residues. DNA for the CDR3: TGTGCCAGCAGCCGAGAAACCCATGGCTACACCTTC. Translation: CASSRETHGYTF.

Turning to this clone: The junction shows a germline mismatch at one end, possibly a read error. The V gene is TRBV6-6, the J gene TRBJ1-1; no reliable D call. Germline V CDR1 and CDR2: MNHNY, SVGAGI (reference sequence). This CDR3 spans 12 amino acids. CDR3 nucleotide sequence: TGTGCCATCAGTGAGTCGTACACTGAAGCTTTCTTT. This translates into CAISESYTEAFF.

This clone has more than one count but fewer than ten. This chain uses TRBV30 with TRBJ1-5, with 12 bases aligning to TRBD1. Trimming removed 5 bases from V and 7 bases from J; junction bases left unmatched: 6. The CDR3 length is 14 residues. The germline V gene encodes CDR1 GTSNPN and CDR2 SVGIG (reference sequence). CDR3 residues: CAWGTGGQRQPQHF. The CDR3 DNA is TGTGCCTGGGGGACAGGGGGCCAAAGGCAGCCCCAGCATTTT.

The CDR3 DNA sequence: TGCAGTGCCGAGCGGATCTCCTACAATGAGCAGTTCTTC. It translates to CSAERISYNEQFF. The chain links TRBV29-1 to TRBJ2-1; D is perhaps TRBD2 (5 bases). CDR1 and CDR2 from the germline V gene are SQVTM and ANQGSEA. CDR3 length equals 13 residues.

As concerns this clone: The same CDR3 arises from other DNA sequences in this sample as well. The chain uses TRBV30 and TRBJ2-3, with D perhaps matching TRBD1 (6 bases). The CDR3 covers 13 residues. V was trimmed by 0 bases and J by 3 bases, leaving 7 bases between them. Germline CDR1 and CDR2: GTSNPN and SVGIG (reference sequence). This CDR3 reads CAWSVGGTDTQYF. As DNA, the CDR3 is TGTGCCTGGAGTGTAGGGGGTACAGATACGCAGTATTTT.

The chain is built from TRBV18 and TRBJ1-1, with D unresolved. V gave up 6 bases and J gave up 1 base, with 9 bases separating them. CDR1 and CDR2 (germline): KGHSH, LQKENI. The CDR3 loop spans 13 amino acids. CDR3 sequence reads: CASSSGRNTEAFF. CDR3 coding DNA: TGTGCCAGCTCCTCGGGTAGGAACACTGAAGCTTTCTTT.

V gene TRBV4-3 combines with J gene TRBJ2-3; D not certain. Trimming shortened V by 1 base and J by 0 bases, and 8 bases separated the two germline ends. Germline CDR1 reads LGHNA; CDR2 reads YSLEER. This CDR3 contains 15 residues. CDR3 sequence: CASSQGARSTDTQYF. DNA for the CDR3: TGCGCCAGCAGCCAAGGCGCACGGAGCACAGATACGCAGTATTTT.

The chain is built from TRBV6-1 and TRBJ1-5; D may be TRBD1 (6 bases). The CDR3 consists of 15 residues. CDR1 and CDR2 (germline): MNHNS, SASEGT. With 11 bases removed from V and 0 bases from J, the gap between germline ends came to 17 bases. CDR3 amino acids: CASGGRPLSNQPQHF. CDR3 nucleotide sequence: TGTGCCTCCGGGGGGCGACCCCTTAGCAATCAGCCCCAGCATTTT.

The chain uses TRBV6-6 and TRBJ1-5, with 7 bases aligning to TRBD1. V gave up 5 bases and J gave up 6 bases; unmatched junction bases: 7. The CDR3 spans 14 residues. Germline lookup yields CDR1 MNHNY and CDR2 SVGAGI (reference sequence). The CDR3 coding sequence is TGTGCCAGCAGTCCGACAGGGATGGGTCAGCCCCAGCATTTT. Encoded protein: CASSPTGMGQPQHF.

This chain uses TRBV20-1 with TRBJ2-7; 8 bases fit TRBD1. In germline, CDR1 is DFQATT, CDR2 SNEGSKA (reference sequence). The CDR3 consists of 10 residues. Unmatched junction bases numbered 1, after V lost 6 bases and J lost 6 bases. The CDR3 DNA reads TGCAGTGCAGACAGGGGCGAGCAGTACTTC. Residues: CSADRGEQYF.

Details on this clone: Other nucleotide sequences from this sample produce the same CDR3. The chain has TRBV30 and TRBJ2-7; TRBD1 matches 9 bases. In germline, CDR1 is GTSNPN, CDR2 SVGIG (reference sequence). The junction had 3 bases not matched to a gene; V was cut back by 0 bases and J by 3 bases. There are 14 residues in the CDR3. The CDR3 spells CAWSVGTGFYEQYF. CDR3 DNA: TGTGCCTGGAGTGTGGGGACAGGGTTCTACGAGCAGTACTTC.

V and J are TRBV28 and TRBJ2-7; D possibly corresponds to TRBD1 (5 bases). CDR3 length: 13 amino acids. Deletions cut 8 bases from V and 1 base from J, with 12 bases between. CDR1 is MDHEN and CDR2 is SYDVKM in the germline V gene. CDR3 coding DNA: TGTGCCAGCCTCAATGGGGCATCCTACGAGCAGTACTTC. This sequence encodes CASLNGASYEQYF.

V and J are TRBV27 and TRBJ2-1; 13 bases align to TRBD2. The CDR3 length is 16 residues. Germline V gene data show CDR1 as MNHEY and CDR2 as SMNVEV (reference sequence). The V segment lost 5 bases and the J segment 3 bases; nucleotides outside the gene matches: 4. In DNA, the CDR3 is TGTGCCAGCAGTACTAGCGGGAGGGGCTACTACAATGAGCAGTTCTTC. Protein product: CASSTSGRGYYNEQFF.